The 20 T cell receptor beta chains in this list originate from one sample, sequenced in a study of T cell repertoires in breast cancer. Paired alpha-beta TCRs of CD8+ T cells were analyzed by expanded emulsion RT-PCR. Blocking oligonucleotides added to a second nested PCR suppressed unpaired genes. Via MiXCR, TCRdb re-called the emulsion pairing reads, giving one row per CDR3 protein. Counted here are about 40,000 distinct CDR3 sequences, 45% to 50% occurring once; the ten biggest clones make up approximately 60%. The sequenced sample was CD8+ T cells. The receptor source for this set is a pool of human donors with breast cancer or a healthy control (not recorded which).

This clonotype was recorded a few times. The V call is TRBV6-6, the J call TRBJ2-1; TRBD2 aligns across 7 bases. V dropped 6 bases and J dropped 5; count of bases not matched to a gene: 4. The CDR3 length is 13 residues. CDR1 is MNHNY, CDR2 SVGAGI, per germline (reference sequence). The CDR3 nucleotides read TGTGCCAGCAGCAGCGGGGTGGACAATGAGCAGTTCTTC. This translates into CASSSGVDNEQFF.

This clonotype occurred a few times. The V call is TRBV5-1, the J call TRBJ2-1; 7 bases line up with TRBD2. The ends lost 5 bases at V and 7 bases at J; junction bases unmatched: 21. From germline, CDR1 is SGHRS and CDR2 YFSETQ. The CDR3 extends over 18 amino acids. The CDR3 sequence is CASSSTVGGSGMWNEQFF. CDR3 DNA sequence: TGCGCCAGCAGTTCGACAGTTGGCGGGAGTGGGATGTGGAATGAGCAGTTCTTC.

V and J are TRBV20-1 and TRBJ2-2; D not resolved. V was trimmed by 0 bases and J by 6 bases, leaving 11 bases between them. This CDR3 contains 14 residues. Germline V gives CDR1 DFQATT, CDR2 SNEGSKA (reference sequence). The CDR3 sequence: CSARDPGRAGELFF. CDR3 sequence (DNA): TGCAGTGCTAGAGACCCTGGAAGAGCCGGGGAGCTGTTTTTT.

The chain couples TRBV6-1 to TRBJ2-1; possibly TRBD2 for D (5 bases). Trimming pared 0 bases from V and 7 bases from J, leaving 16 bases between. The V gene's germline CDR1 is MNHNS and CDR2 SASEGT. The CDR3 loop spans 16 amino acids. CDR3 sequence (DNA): TGTGCCAGCAGTGAAGCGCGGCCTCTGAGCGGAAATGAGCAGTTCTTC. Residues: CASSEARPLSGNEQFF.

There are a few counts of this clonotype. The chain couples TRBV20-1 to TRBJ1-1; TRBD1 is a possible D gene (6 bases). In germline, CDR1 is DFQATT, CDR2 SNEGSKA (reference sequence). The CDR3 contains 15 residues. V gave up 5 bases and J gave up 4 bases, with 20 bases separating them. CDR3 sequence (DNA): TGCAGTGCTCCCTTCGGGGGCGATCTGGGCACTGAAGCTTTCTTT. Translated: CSAPFGGDLGTEAFF.

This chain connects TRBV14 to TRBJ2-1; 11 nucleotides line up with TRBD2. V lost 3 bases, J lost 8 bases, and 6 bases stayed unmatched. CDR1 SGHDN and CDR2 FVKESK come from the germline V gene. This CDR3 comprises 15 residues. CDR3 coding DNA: TGTGCCAGCAGCCAGGCTAGCGGGAGGACCTATGAGCAGTTCTTC. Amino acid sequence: CASSQASGRTYEQFF.

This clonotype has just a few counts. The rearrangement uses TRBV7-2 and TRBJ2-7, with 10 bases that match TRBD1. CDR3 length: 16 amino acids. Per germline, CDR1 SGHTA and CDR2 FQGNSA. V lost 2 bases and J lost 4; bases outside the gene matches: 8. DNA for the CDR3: TGTGCCAGCAGCTTATGGACAGGGGGAGGTGGGTACGAGCAGTACTTC. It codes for CASSLWTGGGGYEQYF.

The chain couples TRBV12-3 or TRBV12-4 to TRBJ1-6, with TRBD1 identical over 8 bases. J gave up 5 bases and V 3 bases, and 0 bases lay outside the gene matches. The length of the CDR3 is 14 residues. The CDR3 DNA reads TGTGCCAGCAGTTTGACAGGGGATAATTCACCCCTCCACTTT. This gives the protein CASSLTGDNSPLHF.

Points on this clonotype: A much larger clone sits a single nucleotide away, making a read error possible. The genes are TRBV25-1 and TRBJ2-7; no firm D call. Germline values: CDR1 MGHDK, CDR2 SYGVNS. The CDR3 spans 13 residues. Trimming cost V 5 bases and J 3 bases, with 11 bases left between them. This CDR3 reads CASSPPNYYEQYF. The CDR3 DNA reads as TGTGCCAGCAGTCCCCCTAATTACTACGAGCAGTACTTC.

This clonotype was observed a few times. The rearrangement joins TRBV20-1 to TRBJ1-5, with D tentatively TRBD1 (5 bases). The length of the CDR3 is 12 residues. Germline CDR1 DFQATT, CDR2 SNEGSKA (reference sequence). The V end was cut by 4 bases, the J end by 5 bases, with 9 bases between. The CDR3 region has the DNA TGCAGTGCTACTGACAGAGATCAGCCCCAGCATTTT. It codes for CSATDRDQPQHF.

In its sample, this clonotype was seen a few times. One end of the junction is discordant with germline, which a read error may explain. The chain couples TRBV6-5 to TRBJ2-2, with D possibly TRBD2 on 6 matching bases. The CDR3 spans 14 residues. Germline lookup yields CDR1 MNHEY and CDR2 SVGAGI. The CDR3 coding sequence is TGTGCCAGCACTTACCTTCGGGGGTCCGGGGAGCTGTTTTTT. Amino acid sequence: CASTYLRGSGELFF.

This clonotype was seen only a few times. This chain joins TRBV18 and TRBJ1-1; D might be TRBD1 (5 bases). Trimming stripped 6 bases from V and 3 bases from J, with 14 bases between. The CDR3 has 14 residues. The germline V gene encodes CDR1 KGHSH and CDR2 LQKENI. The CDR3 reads CASSGPPGHTEAFF. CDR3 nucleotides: TGTGCCAGCTCGGGGCCCCCCGGGCACACTGAAGCTTTCTTT.

Here the CDR3 reads CASSVAIGGLGELFF. The CDR3 coding sequence is TGTGCCAGCAGCGTAGCTATCGGGGGCTTAGGGGAGCTGTTTTTT. V gene TRBV9 combines with J gene TRBJ2-2, with D perhaps TRBD1 or TRBD2 (6 bases each). This CDR3 has 15 residues. The germline V gene encodes CDR1 SGDLS and CDR2 YYNGEE. V shed 0 bases and J shed 8 bases, with 14 bases lying between them.

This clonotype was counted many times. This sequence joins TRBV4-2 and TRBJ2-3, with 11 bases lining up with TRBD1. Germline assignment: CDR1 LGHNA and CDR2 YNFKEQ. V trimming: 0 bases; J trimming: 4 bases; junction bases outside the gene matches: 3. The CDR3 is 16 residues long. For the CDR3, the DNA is TGTGCCAGCAGCCAAGATCGGGGACAGGGGGCAGATACGCAGTATTTT. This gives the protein CASSQDRGQGADTQYF.

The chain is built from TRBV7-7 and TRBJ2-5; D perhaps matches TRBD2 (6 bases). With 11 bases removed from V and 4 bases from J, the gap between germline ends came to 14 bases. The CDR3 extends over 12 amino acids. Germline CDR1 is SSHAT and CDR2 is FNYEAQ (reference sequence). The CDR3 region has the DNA TGTGCCGCCGGGAGCAGCGGAGAGACCCAGTACTTC. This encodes CAAGSSGETQYF.

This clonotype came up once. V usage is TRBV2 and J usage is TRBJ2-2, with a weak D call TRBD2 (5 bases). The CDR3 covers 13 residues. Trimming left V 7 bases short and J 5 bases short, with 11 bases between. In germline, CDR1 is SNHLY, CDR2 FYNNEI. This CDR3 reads CASTRGPTGELFF. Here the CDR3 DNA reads TGTGCCAGCACTCGGGGTCCTACCGGGGAGCTGTTTTTT.

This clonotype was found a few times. This CDR3 reads CASSLGGGQNYGYTF. In DNA, the CDR3 is TGTGCCAGCAGCTTGGGTGGGGGACAGAACTATGGCTACACCTTC. The V call is TRBV5-4, the J call TRBJ1-2; 7 nucleotides align to TRBD1. Germline lookup yields CDR1 SGHNT and CDR2 YYREEE (reference sequence). V lost 0 bases and J lost 2; bases outside the gene matches: 4. The CDR3 spans 15 residues.

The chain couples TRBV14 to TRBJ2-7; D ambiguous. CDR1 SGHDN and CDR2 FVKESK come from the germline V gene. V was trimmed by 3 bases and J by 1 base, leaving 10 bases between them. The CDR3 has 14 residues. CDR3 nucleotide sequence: TGTGCCAGCAGCCAGGGCAGATTTTCCTACGAGCAGTACTTC. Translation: CASSQGRFSYEQYF. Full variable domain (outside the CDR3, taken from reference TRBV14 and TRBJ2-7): EAGVTQFPSHSVIEKGQTVTLRCDPISGHDNLYWYRRVMGKEIKFLLHFVKESKQDESGMPNNRFLAERTGGTYSTLKVQPAELEDSGVYFCASSQGRFSYEQYFGPGTRLTVT.

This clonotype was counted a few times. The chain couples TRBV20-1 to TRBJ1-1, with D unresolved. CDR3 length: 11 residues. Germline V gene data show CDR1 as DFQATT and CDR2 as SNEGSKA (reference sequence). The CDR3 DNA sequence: TGCAGCGGACGGTTGAACACTGAAGCTTTCTTT. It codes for CSGRLNTEAFF.

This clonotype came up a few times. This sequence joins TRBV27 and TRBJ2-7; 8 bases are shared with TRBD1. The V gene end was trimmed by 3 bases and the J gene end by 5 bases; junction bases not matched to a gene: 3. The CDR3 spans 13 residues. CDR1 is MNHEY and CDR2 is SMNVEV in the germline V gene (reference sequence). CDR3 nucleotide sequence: TGTGCCAGCAGTTTCACACAGGGGGACGAGCAGTACTTC. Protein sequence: CASSFTQGDEQYF.